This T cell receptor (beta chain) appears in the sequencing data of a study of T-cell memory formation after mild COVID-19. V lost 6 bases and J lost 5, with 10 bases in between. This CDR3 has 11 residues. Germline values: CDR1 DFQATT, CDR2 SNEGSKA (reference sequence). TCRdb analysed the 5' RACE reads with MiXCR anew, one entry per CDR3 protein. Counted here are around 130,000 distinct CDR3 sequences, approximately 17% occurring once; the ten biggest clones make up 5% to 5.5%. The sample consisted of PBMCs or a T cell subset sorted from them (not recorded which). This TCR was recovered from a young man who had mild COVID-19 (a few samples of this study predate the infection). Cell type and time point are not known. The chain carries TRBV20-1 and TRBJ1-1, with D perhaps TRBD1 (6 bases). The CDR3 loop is CSAKGGTEAFF. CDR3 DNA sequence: TGCAGTGCCAAAGGGGGGACTGAAGCTTTCTTT.